Listed here are 20 T cell receptor beta chains from one sample, sequenced in a study of regulatory T cells in long-lasting Graves disease. Time point: newly diagnosed GD, antithyroid drugs for less than 3 months. PBMC-extracted RNA yielded the TCR library. Combining iRepertoire HTBI primers with Arm-PCR of CDR3 regions, the authors built TCR beta libraries. Via MiXCR, TCRdb re-called the multiplex PCR reads, giving one row per CDR3 protein. The sample lists approximately 540,000 distinct CDR3 sequences, 12% occurring once. This same sample was also part of a study on T cells in Graves' hyperthyroidism and ophthalmopathy.

The source material was peripheral blood mononuclear cells (PBMCs), sampled at new diagnosis, from a patient treated with antithyroid drugs. Receptor source: a woman aged 30 to 39 with Graves disease.

The genes are TRBV5-1 and TRBJ2-5, with TRBD2 identical over 9 bases. The CDR3 is made up of 16 amino acids. Trimming at V came to 0 bases and at J to 3 bases, leaving 6 bases not matched to a gene. Germline CDR1 reads SGHRS; CDR2 reads YFSETQ. For the CDR3, the DNA is TGCGCCAGCAGCTTGGCGCTAGCGGGACCTGAAGAGACCCAGTACTTC. Translating it yields CASSLALAGPEETQYF.

The rearrangement links TRBV7-3 to TRBJ1-1; maybe TRBD1 (6 bases). Trimming stripped 4 bases from V and 7 bases from J, with 16 bases between. Germline V gives CDR1 SGHTA, CDR2 FQGTGA. CDR3 length: 14 residues. The CDR3 reads CASSSGQKIGEAFF. In DNA, the CDR3 is TGTGCCAGCAGCTCCGGACAGAAAATTGGTGAAGCTTTCTTT.

This clonotype was seen a few times. CDR3 sequence reads: CASSQRTEAFF. The CDR3 DNA follows: TGTGCCAGCAGCCAGAGAACTGAAGCTTTCTTT. The chain uses TRBV6-1 and TRBJ1-1; D unclear. V was trimmed by 6 bases and J by 5 bases, leaving 7 bases between them. Per germline, CDR1 MNHNS and CDR2 SASEGT. This CDR3 contains 11 residues.

The chain combines TRBV5-1 with TRBJ1-3; D may be TRBD1 (6 bases). CDR1 and CDR2 (germline): SGHRS, YFSETQ. Trimming stripped 3 bases from V and 0 bases from J, with 13 bases between. This CDR3 spans 16 amino acids. CDR3: CASSSLGASSGNTIYF. The CDR3 bases are TGCGCCAGCAGCTCGCTGGGGGCGAGCTCTGGAAACACCATATATTTT.

The gene calls are TRBV27 and TRBJ1-1; D is uncertain. Germline lookup yields CDR1 MNHEY and CDR2 SMNVEV (reference sequence). The CDR3 runs to 16 residues. With 2 bases removed from V and 0 bases from J, the gap between germline ends came to 13 bases. The CDR3 coding sequence is TGTGCCAGCAGTTTAGGTCCGGGTAGCATGAACACTGAAGCTTTCTTT. It is translated as CASSLGPGSMNTEAFF.

At least ten counts were recorded for this clonotype. This chain's CDR3 is CASSDRPSSGNTIYF. In DNA form, the CDR3 reads TGTGCCAGCAGTGACAGACCTAGCTCTGGAAACACCATATATTTT. The chain uses TRBV6-1 and TRBJ1-3; no firm D call. Germline CDR1 and CDR2: MNHNS and SASEGT. This CDR3 is 15 amino acids long. The ends were cut back, 3 bases at V and 0 bases at J, with 9 bases in the middle.

This clonotype was counted only a few times. This chain joins TRBV20-1 and TRBJ1-1, with TRBD1 matching 7 bases. CDR1 is DFQATT, CDR2 SNEGSKA, per germline (reference sequence). This CDR3 is 13 amino acids long. This chain's CDR3 is CRGVGTVDTEAFF. CDR3 nucleotide sequence: TGCAGGGGGGTAGGGACAGTGGACACTGAAGCTTTCTTT.

This clonotype was detected many times. V is TRBV6-1 and J is TRBJ1-4; D call uncertain. In germline, CDR1 is MNHNS, CDR2 SASEGT. Trimming pared 8 bases from V and 6 bases from J, leaving 22 bases between. The CDR3 contains 16 residues. Here the CDR3 DNA reads TGTGCCAGCTTACCCAGGACCCAGTCCAATGATGAAAAACTGTTTTTT. This translates into CASLPRTQSNDEKLFF.

At least ten counts were recorded for this clonotype. The genes are TRBV2 and TRBJ2-3; weak D call: TRBD2 (5 bases). Germline loops: CDR1 SNHLY, CDR2 FYNNEI. The ends were cut back, 6 bases at V and 4 bases at J, with 17 bases in the middle. This CDR3 is 15 amino acids long. The CDR3 DNA sequence: TGTGCCAGCAGCGCCGGGGTTAAAAGTGCAGATACGCAGTATTTT. This sequence encodes CASSAGVKSADTQYF.

A few counts support this clonotype. The genes are TRBV6-5 and TRBJ2-5, with TRBD2 as a possible D gene (5 bases). CDR1 and CDR2 from the germline V gene are MNHEY and SVGAGI. This CDR3 has 15 residues. V lost 2 bases and J lost 5, with 15 bases in between. The CDR3 DNA is TGTGCCAGCAGTTACGAGAGGGTACTAAGGGAGACCCAGTACTTC. Translated: CASSYERVLRETQYF.

This clonotype was observed at least ten times. The CDR3 DNA reads as TGTGCCAGCAGTTTAGAAGGGCCAGGCTATTCCTACGAGCAGTACTTC. As protein: CASSLEGPGYSYEQYF. The chain recombines TRBV12-3 or TRBV12-4 with TRBJ2-7; no clear D gene. Trimming removed 1 base at V and 1 base at J, with 14 bases between. The CDR3 runs 16 residues.

This clonotype was detected a few times. The rearrangement links TRBV6-1 to TRBJ1-1; D is unclear. The CDR3 has 14 amino acids. Germline-derived CDR1 and CDR2 are MNHNS and SASEGT. V was shortened by 4 bases and J by 1 base, with 10 bases between the two germline ends. The CDR3 region is CASSARVRNTEAFF. CDR3 nucleotide sequence: TGTGCCAGCAGTGCTCGCGTTAGGAACACTGAAGCTTTCTTT.

This clonotype was observed many times. The chain uses TRBV3-1 and TRBJ1-1; D not resolved. This CDR3 has 13 residues. Germline lookup yields CDR1 LGHDT and CDR2 YNNKEL (reference sequence). Trimming removed 2 bases from V and 2 bases from J, with 6 bases in between. The CDR3 nucleotides read TGTGCCAGCAGCCAATTCCCAAACACTGAAGCTTTCTTT. Translated, it gives CASSQFPNTEAFF.

This clonotype was recorded at least ten times. This chain links TRBV18 with TRBJ2-7; no reliable D call. The CDR3 extends over 12 amino acids. Germline values: CDR1 KGHSH, CDR2 LQKENI. Trimming took off 8 bases at V and 2 bases at J, with 10 bases between the two ends. CDR3 sequence (DNA): TGTGCCAGCAGCTTGCGCCCCTACGAGCAGTACTTC. This gives the protein CASSLRPYEQYF.

This clonotype was recorded many times. The chain carries TRBV20-1 and TRBJ2-1; D may be TRBD2 (6 bases). The CDR3 spans 16 residues. Germline lookup yields CDR1 DFQATT and CDR2 SNEGSKA (reference sequence). Between the trimmed V and J ends, which lost 0 bases and 8 bases, there was a span of 20 bases. Written as DNA, the CDR3 is TGCAGTGCTAGAGATCCGGGGGACCACTACCTCGATGAGCAGTTCTTC. Its protein product is CSARDPGDHYLDEQFF.

The genes are TRBV12-3 or TRBV12-4 and TRBJ1-4; 7 positions agree with TRBD1. This CDR3 contains 15 residues. The V gene end was trimmed by 5 bases and the J gene end by 4 bases; junction bases not matched to a gene: 7. The CDR3 loop reads CASSPIGTDNEKLFF. In nucleotides, the CDR3 is TGTGCCAGCAGTCCTATCGGGACAGATAATGAAAAACTGTTTTTT.

Concerning this clonotype itself: A read error may explain this, as a much larger clone is one base away. The chain couples TRBV6-1 to TRBJ2-3; TRBD1 is a possible D gene (5 bases). Germline values: CDR1 MNHNS, CDR2 SASEGT. There are 17 residues in the CDR3. The CDR3 DNA reads TGTGCCAGCAGCCGCAACAACAGGAGACTTAGCACAGATACGCGGTATTTT. Translated, it gives CASSRNNRRLSTDTRYF.

At least ten counts were recorded for this clonotype. The chain recombines TRBV28 with TRBJ2-3; maybe TRBD1 (5 bases). Between the trimmed V and J ends, which lost 4 bases and 4 bases, there was a span of 18 bases. This CDR3 contains 16 residues. Looked up from germline, CDR1 is MDHEN and CDR2 is SYDVKM. As DNA, the CDR3 is TGTGCCAGCAGTTCGGAACAGGTTCCAATTTCAGATACGCAGTATTTT. Its translation: CASSSEQVPISDTQYF.

V is TRBV28 and J is TRBJ2-2; 9 nucleotides align to TRBD2. Germline V gives CDR1 MDHEN, CDR2 SYDVKM. The V and J ends lost 4 bases and 5 bases, in that order; junction bases with no gene match: 2. The CDR3 is made up of 14 amino acids. The CDR3 loop is CASSSSGKTGELFF. DNA for the CDR3: TGTGCCAGCAGTTCTAGCGGGAAAACCGGGGAGCTGTTTTTT.

There are many counts of this clonotype. This sequence joins TRBV10-3 and TRBJ2-1; TRBD2 matches 10 bases. This CDR3 is built from 16 residues. The V gene end was trimmed by 2 bases and the J gene end by 3 bases; junction bases not matched to a gene: 4. From germline, CDR1 is ENHRY and CDR2 SYGVKD. CDR3 sequence (DNA): TGTGCCATCAGTGAGGCTAGACTAGCGGGCTACAATGAGCAGTTCTTC. Translation: CAISEARLAGYNEQFF.